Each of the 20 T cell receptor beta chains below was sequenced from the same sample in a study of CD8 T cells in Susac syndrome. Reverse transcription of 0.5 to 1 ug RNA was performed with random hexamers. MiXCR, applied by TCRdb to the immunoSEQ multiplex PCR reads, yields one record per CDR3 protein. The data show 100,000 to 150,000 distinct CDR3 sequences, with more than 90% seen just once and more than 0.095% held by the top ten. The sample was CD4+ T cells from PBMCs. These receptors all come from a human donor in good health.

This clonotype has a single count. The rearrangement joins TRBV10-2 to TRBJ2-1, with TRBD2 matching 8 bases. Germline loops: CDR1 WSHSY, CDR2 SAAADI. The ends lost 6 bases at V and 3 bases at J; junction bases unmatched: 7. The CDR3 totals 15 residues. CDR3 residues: CASRASGSSYNEQFF. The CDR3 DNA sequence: TGCGCCAGCAGAGCGAGCGGGAGTAGCTACAATGAGCAGTTCTTC.

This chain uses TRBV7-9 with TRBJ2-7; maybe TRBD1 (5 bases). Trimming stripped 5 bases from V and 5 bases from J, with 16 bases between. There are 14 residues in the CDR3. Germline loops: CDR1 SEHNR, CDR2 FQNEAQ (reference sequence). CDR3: CASSPYKDTHEQYF. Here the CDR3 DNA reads TGTGCCAGCAGCCCCTATAAGGACACTCACGAGCAGTACTTC.

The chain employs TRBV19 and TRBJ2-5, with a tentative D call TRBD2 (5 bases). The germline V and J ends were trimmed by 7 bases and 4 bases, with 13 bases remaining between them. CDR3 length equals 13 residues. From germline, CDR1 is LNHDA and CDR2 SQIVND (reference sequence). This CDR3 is CASTQPGRETQYF. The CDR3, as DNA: TGTGCCAGTACACAACCGGGGAGAGAGACCCAGTACTTC.

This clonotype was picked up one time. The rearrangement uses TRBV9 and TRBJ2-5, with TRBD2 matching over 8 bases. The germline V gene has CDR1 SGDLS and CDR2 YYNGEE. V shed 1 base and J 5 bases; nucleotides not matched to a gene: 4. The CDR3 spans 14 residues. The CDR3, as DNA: TGTGCCAGCAGCGTAACAGCGGGAGTGGAGACCCAGTACTTC. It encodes CASSVTAGVETQYF.

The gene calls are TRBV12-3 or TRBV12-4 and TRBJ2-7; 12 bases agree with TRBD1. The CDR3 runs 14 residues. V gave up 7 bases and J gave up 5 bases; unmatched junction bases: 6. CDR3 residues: CASNLGQGANEQYF. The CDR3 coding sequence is TGTGCCAGCAACCTGGGACAGGGGGCGAACGAGCAGTACTTC.

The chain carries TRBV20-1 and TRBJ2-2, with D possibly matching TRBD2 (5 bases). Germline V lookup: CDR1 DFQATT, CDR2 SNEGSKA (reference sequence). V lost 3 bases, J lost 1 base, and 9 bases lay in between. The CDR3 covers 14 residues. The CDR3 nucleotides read TGCAGTGCTAGGGCTAGCTGGAACACCGGGGAGCTGTTTTTT. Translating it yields CSARASWNTGELFF.

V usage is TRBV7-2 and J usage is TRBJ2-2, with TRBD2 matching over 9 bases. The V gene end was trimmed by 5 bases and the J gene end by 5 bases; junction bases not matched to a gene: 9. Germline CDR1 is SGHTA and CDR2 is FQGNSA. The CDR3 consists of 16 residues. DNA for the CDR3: TGTGCCAGCAGCCCTCGTCGCGGGAGGGCGACCGGGGAGCTGTTTTTT. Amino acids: CASSPRRGRATGELFF.

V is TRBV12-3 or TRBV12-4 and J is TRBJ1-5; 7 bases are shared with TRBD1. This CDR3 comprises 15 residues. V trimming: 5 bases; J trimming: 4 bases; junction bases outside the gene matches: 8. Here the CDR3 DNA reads TGTGCCAGCAGTCCTGGGACAGTTAGTAATCAGCCCCAGCATTTT. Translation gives CASSPGTVSNQPQHF.

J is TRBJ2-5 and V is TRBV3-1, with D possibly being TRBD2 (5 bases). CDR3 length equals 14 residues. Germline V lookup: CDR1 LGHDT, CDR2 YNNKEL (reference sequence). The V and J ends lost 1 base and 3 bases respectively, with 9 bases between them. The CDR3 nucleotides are TGTGCCAGCAGCCAAGGTTACGGGGAAGAGACCCAGTACTTC. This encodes CASSQGYGEETQYF.

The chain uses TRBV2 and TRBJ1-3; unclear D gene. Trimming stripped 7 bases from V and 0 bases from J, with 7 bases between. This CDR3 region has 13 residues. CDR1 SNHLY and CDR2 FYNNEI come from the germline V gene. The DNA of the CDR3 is TGTGCCAGCACCGCGAACTCTGGAAACACCATATATTTT. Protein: CASTANSGNTIYF. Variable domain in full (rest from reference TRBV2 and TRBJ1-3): EPEVTQTPSHQVTQMGQEVILRCVPISNHLYFYWYRQILGQKVEFLVSFYNNEISEKSEIFDDQFSVERPDGSNFTLKIRSTKLEDSAMYFCASTANSGNTIYFGEGSWLTVV.

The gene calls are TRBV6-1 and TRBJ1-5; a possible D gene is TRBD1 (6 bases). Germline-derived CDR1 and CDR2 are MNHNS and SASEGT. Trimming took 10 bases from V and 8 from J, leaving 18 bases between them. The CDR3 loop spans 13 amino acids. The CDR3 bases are TGTGCCACCACTTTGGGCAGGGGAGAGCCCCAGCATTTT. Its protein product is CATTLGRGEPQHF.

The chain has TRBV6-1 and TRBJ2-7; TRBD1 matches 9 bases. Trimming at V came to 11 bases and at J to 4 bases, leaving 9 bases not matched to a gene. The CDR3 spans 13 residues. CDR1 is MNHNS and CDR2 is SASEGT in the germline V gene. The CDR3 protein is CAGTGTGTYEQYF. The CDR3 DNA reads TGTGCCGGCACCGGGACAGGGACGTACGAGCAGTACTTC.

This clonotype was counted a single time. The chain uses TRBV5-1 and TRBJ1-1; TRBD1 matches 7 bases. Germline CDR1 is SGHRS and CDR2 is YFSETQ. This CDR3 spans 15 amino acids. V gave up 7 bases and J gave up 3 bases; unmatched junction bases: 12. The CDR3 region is CASGGGQLSDTEAFF. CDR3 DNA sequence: TGCGCCAGCGGGGGGGGACAGCTCAGCGACACTGAAGCTTTCTTT.

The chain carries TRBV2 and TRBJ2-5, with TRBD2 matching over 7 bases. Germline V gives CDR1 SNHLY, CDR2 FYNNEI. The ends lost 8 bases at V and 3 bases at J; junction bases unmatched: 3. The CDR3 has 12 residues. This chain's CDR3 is CASRLAKETQYF. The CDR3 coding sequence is TGTGCCAGCCGACTAGCAAAAGAGACCCAGTACTTC.

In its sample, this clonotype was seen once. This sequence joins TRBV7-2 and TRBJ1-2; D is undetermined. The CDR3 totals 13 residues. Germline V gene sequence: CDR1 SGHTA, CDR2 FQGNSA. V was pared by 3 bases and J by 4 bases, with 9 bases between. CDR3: CASSFGSSYGYTF. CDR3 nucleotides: TGTGCCAGCAGCTTTGGGTCGAGCTATGGCTACACCTTC. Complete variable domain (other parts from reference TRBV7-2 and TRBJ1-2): GAGVSQSPSNKVTEKGKDVELRCDPISGHTALYWYRQSLGQGLEFLIYFQGNSAPDKSGLPSDRFSAERTGGSVSTLTIQRTQQEDSAVYLCASSFGSSYGYTFGSGTRLTVV.

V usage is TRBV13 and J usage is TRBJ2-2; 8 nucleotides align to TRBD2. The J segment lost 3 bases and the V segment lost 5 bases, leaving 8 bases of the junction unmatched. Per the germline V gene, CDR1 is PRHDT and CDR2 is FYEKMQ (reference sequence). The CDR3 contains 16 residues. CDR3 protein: CASSLDSGDHTGELFF. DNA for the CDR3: TGTGCCAGCAGCCTTGATAGCGGGGATCACACCGGGGAGCTGTTTTTT.

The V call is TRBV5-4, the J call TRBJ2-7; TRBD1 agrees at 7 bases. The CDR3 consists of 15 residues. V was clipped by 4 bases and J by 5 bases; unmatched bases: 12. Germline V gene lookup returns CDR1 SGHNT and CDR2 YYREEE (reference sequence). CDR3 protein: CASSPYDRVGDEQYF. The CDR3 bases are TGTGCCAGCAGCCCGTACGACAGGGTGGGCGACGAGCAGTACTTC.

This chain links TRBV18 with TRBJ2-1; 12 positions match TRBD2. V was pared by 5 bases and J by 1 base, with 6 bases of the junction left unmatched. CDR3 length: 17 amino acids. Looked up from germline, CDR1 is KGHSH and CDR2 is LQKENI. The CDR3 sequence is CASSSVLAGGSYNEQFF. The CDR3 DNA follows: TGTGCCAGCTCATCCGTTCTAGCGGGAGGGTCCTACAATGAGCAGTTCTTC.

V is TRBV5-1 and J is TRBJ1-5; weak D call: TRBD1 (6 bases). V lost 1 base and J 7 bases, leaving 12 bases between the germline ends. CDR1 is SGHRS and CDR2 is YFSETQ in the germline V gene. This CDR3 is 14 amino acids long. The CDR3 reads CASSLQAGEQPQHF. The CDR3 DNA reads TGCGCCAGCAGCTTGCAGGCAGGGGAGCAGCCCCAGCATTTT.

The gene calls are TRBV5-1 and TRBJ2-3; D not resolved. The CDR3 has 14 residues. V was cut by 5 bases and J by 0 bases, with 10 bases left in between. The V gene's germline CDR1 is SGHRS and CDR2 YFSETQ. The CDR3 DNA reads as TGCGCCAGCAGAGAAGCGTCTAGCACAGATACGCAGTATTTT. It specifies CASREASSTDTQYF.